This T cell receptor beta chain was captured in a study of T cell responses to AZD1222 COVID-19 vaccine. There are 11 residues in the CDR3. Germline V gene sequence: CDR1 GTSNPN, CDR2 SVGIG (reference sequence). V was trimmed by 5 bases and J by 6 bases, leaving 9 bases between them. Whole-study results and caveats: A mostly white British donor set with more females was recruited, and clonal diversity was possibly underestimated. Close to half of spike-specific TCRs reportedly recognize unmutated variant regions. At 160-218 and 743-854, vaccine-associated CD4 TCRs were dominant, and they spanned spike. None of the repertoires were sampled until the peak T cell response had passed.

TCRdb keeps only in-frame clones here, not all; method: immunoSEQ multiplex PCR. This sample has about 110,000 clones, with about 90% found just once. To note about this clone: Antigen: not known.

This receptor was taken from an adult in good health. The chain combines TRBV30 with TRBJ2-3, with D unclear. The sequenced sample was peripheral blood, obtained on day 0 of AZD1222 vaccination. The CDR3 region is CAWAPMDTQYF. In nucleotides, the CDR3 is TGTGCCTGGGCCCCTATGGATACGCAGTATTTT.